A single TCR beta chain is shown here with its context. This sample is drawn from a study of T-cell memory formation after mild COVID-19. Study in general: TCR clustering was largely donor specific.

The CDR3 is 13 amino acids. CDR1 and CDR2 from the germline V gene are KGHSH and LQKENI. The ends were cut back, 2 bases at V and 5 bases at J, with 9 bases in the middle. UMIs and sample barcodes were carried by the TCR alpha and TCR beta cDNA libraries that 5'RACE produced using constant-segment primers. MiXCR, applied by TCRdb to the 5' RACE reads, yields one record per CDR3 protein. The sample holds tens of thousands of distinct CDR3 sequences, roughly an eighth seen once. Sequenced material: PBMCs or a T cell subset sorted from them (not recorded which). The chain uses TRBV18 and TRBJ2-5, with D possibly being TRBD2 (5 bases). The clonotype was recovered from an adult woman who had mild COVID-19 (a few samples of this study predate the infection). Cell type and time point are not known. The CDR3 DNA is TGTGCCAGCTCACCAGCGGGTAGCGAGACCCAGTACTTC. This sequence encodes CASSPAGSETQYF.